The TCR beta chain described here comes from a study of technical replicates of blood from a handful of donors (dated by TCRdb to the late 2010s). This clone occurred once. Its antigen remains unidentified. Base qualities are not at hand, and no much larger clone is one base apart. As encoded in the germline V gene (reference sequence), CDR1 is SEHNR while CDR2 is FQNEAQ. Measured from the cysteine to the phenylalanine, the CDR3 is 12 residues long. The sequence is cut down to CDR3 DNA, 36 bases in frame from base 1. Cut back by 1 base and 10 bases, the V and J ends lie 5 bases apart. Library preparation used the immunoSEQ multiplex PCR assay. TCRdb holds this immuneACCESS table with in-frame rearrangements only. Some clones are missing; in checked studies, unresolved V genes explain under half, and the rest has no known cause. The sample table contains 84,000 or so clones; only one count was recorded for about 97% of them. The ten largest clones represent approximately 0.2% of the sample.

Sample: T cells isolated from PBMCs. The V and J segments used are TRBV7-9 and TRBJ1-6, with the identity of the D gene unclear. The TCR comes from a human donor in good health. This receptor has the CDR3 CASSLDTSPLHF. The nucleotide sequence reads TGTGCCAGCAGCTTAGACACCTCACCCCTCCACTTT.